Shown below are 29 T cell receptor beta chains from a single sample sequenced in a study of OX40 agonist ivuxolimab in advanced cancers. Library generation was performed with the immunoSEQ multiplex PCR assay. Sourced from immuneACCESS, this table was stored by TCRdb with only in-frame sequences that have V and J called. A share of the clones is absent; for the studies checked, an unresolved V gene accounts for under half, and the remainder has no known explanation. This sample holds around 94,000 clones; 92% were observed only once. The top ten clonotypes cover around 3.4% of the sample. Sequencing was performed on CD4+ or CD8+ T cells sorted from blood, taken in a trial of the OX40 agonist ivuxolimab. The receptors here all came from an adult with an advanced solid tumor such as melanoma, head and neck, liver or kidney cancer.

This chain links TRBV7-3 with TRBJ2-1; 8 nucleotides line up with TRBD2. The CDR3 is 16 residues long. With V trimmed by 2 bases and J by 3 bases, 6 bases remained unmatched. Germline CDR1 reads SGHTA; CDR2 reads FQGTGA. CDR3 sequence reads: CASSLGAGESYNEQFF. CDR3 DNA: TGTGCCAGCAGCTTAGGAGCGGGAGAGAGCTACAATGAGCAGTTCTTC.

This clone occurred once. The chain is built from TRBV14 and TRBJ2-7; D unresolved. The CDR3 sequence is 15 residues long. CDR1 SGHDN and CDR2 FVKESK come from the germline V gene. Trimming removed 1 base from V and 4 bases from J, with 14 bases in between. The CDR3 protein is CASSQVSTRLYEQYF. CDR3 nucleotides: TGTGCCAGCAGCCAAGTGTCGACAAGGCTATACGAGCAGTACTTC.

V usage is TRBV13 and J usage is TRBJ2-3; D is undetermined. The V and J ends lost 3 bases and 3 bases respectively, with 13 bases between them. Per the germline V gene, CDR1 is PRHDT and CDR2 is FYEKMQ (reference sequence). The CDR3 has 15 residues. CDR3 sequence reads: CASSFYLESTDTQYF. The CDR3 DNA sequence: TGTGCCAGCAGCTTTTACCTAGAGAGTACAGATACGCAGTATTTT.

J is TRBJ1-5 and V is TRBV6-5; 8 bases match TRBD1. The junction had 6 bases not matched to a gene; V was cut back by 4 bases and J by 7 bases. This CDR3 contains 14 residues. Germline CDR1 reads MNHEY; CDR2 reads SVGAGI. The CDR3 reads CASSSGQGAQPQHF. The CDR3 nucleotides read TGTGCCAGCAGTTCCGGACAGGGCGCACAGCCCCAGCATTTT.

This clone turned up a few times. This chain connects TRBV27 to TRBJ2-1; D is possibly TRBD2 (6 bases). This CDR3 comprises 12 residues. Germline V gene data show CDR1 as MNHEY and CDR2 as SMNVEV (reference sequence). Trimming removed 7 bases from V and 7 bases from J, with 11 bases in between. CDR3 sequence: CASTTSWNEQFF. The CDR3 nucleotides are TGTGCCAGCACGACTAGTTGGAATGAGCAGTTCTTC.

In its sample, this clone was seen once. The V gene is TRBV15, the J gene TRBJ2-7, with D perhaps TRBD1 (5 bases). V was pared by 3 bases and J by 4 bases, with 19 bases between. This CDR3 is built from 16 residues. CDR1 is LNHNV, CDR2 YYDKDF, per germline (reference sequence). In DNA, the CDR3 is TGTGCCACCAGCAGGCCCGACAGTGGGGAAGTTTACGAGCAGTACTTC. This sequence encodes CATSRPDSGEVYEQYF.

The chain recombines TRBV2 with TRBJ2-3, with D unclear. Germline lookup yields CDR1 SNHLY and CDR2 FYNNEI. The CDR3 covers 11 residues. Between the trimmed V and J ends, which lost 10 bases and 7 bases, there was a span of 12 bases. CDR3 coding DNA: TGTGCCATCTATATCGAATATACGCAGTATTTT. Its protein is CAIYIEYTQYF.

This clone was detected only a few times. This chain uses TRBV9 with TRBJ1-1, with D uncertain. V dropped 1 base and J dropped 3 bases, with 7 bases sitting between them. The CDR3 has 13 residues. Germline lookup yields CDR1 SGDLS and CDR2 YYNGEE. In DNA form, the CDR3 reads TGTGCCAGCAGCGTATCGGGCCACACTGAAGCTTTCTTT. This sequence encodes CASSVSGHTEAFF.

The CDR3 region has the DNA TGTGCCAGCGGATTCGACGGACACTATGGCTACACCTTC. Amino acid sequence: CASGFDGHYGYTF. This rearrangement joins TRBV2 to TRBJ1-2; D uncertain. V gave up 8 bases and J gave up 3 bases, with 13 bases separating them. CDR1 and CDR2 (germline): SNHLY, FYNNEI. This CDR3 is built from 13 residues. Using reference TRBV2 and TRBJ1-2 for the parts outside the CDR3, the full variable domain is EPEVTQTPSHQVTQMGQEVILRCVPISNHLYFYWYRQILGQKVEFLVSFYNNEISEKSEIFDDQFSVERPDGSNFTLKIRSTKLEDSAMYFCASGFDGHYGYTFGSGTRLTVV.

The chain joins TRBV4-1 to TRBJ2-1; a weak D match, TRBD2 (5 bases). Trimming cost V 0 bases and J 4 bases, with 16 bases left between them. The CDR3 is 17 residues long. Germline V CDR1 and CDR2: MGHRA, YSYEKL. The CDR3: CASSQDGVASGYNEQFF. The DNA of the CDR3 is TGCGCCAGCAGCCAAGATGGGGTAGCGAGCGGATACAATGAGCAGTTCTTC.

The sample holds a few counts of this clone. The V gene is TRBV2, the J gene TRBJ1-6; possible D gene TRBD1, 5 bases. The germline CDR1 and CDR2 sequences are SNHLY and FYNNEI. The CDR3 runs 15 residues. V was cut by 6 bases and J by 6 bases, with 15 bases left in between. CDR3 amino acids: CASRGFLDSNSPLHF. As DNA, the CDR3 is TGTGCCAGCAGGGGCTTCCTAGACAGTAATTCACCCCTCCACTTT.

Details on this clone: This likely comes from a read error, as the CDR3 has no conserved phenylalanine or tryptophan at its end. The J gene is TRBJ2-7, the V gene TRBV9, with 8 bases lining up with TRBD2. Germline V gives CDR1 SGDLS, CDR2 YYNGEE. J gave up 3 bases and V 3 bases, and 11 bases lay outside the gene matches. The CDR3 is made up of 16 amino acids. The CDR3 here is CASSANPGLVFYEQYL. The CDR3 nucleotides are TGTGCCAGCAGCGCCAATCCGGGACTAGTTTTCTACGAGCAGTACCTC.

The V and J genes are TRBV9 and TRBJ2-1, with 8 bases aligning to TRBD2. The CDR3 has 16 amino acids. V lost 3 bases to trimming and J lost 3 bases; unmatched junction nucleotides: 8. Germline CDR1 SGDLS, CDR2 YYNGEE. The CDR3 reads CASSGASGLVYNEQFF. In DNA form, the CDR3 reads TGTGCCAGCAGCGGGGCTAGCGGGTTAGTCTACAATGAGCAGTTCTTC.

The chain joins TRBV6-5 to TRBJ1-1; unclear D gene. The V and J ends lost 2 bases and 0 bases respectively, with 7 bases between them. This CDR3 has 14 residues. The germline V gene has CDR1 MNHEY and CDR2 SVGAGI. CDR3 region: CASSYQYMNTEAFF. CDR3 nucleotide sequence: TGTGCCAGCAGTTACCAGTACATGAACACTGAAGCTTTCTTT.

The CDR3 spells CASSQGGNGPQHF. The CDR3 DNA is TGTGCCAGCAGCCAAGGAGGGAACGGGCCCCAGCATTTT. The V and J genes are TRBV7-2 and TRBJ1-5; D not resolved. CDR3 length equals 13 residues. Trimming stripped 5 bases from V and 9 bases from J, with 14 bases between. CDR1 and CDR2 (germline): SGHTA, FQGNSA.

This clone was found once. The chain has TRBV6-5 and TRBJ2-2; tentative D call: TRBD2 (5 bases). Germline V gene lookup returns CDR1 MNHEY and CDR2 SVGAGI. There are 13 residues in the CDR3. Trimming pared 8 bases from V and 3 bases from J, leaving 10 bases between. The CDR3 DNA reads TGTGCCAGCTCGGGATCGGACACCGGGGAGCTGTTTTTT. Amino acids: CASSGSDTGELFF.

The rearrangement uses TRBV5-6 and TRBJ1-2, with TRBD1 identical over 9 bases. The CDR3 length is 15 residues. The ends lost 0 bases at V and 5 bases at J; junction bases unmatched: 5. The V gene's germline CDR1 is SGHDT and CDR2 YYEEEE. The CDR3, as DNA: TGTGCCAGCAGCTTGGACAGGGGGCCTCGTTATGGCTACACCTTC. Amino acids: CASSLDRGPRYGYTF.

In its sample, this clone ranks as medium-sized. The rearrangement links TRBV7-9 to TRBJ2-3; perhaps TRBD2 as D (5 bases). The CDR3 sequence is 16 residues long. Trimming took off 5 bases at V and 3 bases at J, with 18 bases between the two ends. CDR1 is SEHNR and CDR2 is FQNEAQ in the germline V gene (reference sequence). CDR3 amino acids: CASSLSGRGSTDTQYF. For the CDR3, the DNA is TGTGCCAGCAGCCTCAGCGGTAGAGGATCTACAGATACGCAGTATTTT.

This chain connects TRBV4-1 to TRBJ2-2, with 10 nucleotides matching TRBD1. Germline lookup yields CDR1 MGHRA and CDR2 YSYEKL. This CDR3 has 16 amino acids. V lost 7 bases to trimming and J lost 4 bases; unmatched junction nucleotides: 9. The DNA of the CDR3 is TGCGCCAGCACCGCCGTGACAGGGGGCCCCACCGGGGAGCTGTTTTTT. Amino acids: CASTAVTGGPTGELFF.

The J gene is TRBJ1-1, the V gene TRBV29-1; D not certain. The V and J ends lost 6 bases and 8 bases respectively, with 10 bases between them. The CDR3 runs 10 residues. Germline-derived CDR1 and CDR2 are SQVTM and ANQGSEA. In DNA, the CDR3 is TGCAGCGTGGATGGGAGCGAAGCTTTCTTT. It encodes CSVDGSEAFF.

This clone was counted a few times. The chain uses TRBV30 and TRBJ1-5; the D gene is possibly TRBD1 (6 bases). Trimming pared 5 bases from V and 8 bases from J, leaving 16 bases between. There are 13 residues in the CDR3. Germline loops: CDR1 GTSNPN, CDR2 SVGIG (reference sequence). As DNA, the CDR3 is TGTGCCTGGGGAAATCAAGGGGGGAAGCCCCAGCATTTT. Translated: CAWGNQGGKPQHF. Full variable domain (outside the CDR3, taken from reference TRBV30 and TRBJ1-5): SQTIHQWPATLVQPVGSPLSLECTVEGTSNPNLYWYRQAAGRGLQLLFYSVGIGQISSEVPQNLSASRPQDRQFILSSKKLLLSDSGFYLCAWGNQGGKPQHFGDGTRLSIL.

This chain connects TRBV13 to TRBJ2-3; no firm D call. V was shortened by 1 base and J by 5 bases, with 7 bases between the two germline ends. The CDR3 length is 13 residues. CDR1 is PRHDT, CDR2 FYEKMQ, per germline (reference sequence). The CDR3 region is CASSLEAIDTQYF. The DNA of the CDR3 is TGTGCCAGCAGCTTAGAAGCGATAGATACGCAGTATTTT.

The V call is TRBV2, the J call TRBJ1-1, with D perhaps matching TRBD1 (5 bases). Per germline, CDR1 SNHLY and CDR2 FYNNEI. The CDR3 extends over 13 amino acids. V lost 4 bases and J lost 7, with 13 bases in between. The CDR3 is CASSGGDSNEAFF. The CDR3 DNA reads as TGTGCCAGCAGTGGAGGGGATTCGAATGAAGCTTTCTTT. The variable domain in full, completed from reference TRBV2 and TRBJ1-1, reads EPEVTQTPSHQVTQMGQEVILRCVPISNHLYFYWYRQILGQKVEFLVSFYNNEISEKSEIFDDQFSVERPDGSNFTLKIRSTKLEDSAMYFCASSGGDSNEAFFGQGTRLTVV.

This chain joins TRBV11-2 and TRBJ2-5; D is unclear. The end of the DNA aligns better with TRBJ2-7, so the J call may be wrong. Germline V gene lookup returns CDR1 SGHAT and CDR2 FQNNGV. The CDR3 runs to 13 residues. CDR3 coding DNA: TGTGCCAGCAGCTTAGGGCAGAAATACGAGCAGTACTTC. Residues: CASSLGQKYEQYF.

The CDR3 sequence: CASSHGTKSYEQYF. The CDR3, as DNA: TGTGCCAGCAGTCACGGGACAAAATCCTACGAGCAGTACTTC. The chain is built from TRBV27 and TRBJ2-7; the D gene is possibly TRBD1 (6 bases). This CDR3 is built from 14 residues. Looked up from germline, CDR1 is MNHEY and CDR2 is SMNVEV (reference sequence). Trimming stripped 5 bases from V and 1 base from J, with 12 bases between.

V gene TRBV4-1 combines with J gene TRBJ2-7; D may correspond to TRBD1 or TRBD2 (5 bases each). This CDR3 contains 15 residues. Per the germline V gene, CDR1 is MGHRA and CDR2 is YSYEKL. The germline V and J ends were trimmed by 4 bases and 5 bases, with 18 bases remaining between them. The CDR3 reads CASSLRDGARDEQYF. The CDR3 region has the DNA TGCGCCAGCAGCCTACGGGACGGAGCTAGGGACGAGCAGTACTTC.

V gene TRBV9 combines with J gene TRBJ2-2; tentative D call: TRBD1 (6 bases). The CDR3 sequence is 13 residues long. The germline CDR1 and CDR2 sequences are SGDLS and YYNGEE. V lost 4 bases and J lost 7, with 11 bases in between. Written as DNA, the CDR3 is TGTGCCAGCAGCCCAGGGGCCAGCGGGGAGCTGTTTTTT. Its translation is CASSPGASGELFF.

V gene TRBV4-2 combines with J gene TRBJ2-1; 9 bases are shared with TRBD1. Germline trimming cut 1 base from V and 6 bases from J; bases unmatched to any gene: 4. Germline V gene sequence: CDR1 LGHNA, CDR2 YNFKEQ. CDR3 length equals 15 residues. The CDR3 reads CASSQGPGQGNEQFF. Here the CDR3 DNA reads TGTGCCAGCAGCCAAGGACCGGGACAGGGCAATGAGCAGTTCTTC.

In DNA form, the CDR3 reads TGTGCAAGTCGCTTAGCGGGGGGAAAAGCCCAAGAGACCCAGTACTTC. Translated, it gives CASRLAGGKAQETQYF. The chain uses TRBV12-2 and TRBJ2-5; whether TRBD2, the table's D call, matches the DNA was not checked. TRBV12-2 is classified as a pseudogene. CDR3 length: 16 amino acids.